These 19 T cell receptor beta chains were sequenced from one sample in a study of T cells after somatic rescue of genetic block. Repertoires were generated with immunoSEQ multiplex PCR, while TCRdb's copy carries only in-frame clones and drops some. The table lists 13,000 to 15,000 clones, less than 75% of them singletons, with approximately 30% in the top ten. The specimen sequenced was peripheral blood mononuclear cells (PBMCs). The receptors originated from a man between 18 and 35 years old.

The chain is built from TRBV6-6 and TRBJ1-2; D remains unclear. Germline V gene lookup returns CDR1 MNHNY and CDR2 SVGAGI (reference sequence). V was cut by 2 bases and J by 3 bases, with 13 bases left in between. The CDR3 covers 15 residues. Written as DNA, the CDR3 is TGTGCCAGCAGTTACAAAGGGATTGGAGACTATGGCTACACCTTC. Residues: CASSYKGIGDYGYTF.

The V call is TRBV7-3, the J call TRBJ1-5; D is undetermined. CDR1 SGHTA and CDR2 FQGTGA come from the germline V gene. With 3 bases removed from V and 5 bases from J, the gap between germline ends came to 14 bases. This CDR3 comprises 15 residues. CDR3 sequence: CASSLEDRTDQPQHF. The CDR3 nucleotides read TGTGCCAGCAGCTTGGAGGACCGCACCGATCAGCCCCAGCATTTT.

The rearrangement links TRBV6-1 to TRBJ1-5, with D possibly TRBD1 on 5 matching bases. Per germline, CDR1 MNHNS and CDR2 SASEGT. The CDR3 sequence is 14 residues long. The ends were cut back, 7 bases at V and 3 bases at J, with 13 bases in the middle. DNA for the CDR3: TGTGCCAGCACCGGACACTTAGCCAATCAGCCCCAGCATTTT. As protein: CASTGHLANQPQHF.

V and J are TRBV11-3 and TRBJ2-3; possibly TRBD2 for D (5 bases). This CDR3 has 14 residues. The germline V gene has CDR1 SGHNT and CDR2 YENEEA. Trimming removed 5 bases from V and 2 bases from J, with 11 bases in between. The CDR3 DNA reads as TGTGCCAGCAGCCCCGGCGGGCCCACAGATACGCAGTATTTT. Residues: CASSPGGPTDTQYF. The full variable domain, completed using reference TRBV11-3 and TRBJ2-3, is EAGVVQSPRYKIIEKKQPVAFWCNPISGHNTLYWYLQNLGQGPELLIRYENEEAVDDSQLPKDRFSAERLKGVDSTLKIQPAELGDSAVYLCASSPGGPTDTQYFGPGTRLTVL.

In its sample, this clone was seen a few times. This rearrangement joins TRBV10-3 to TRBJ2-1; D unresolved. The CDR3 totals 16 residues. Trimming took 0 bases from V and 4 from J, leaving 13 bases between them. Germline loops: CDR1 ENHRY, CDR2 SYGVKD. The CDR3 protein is CAISESMAPPYNEQFF. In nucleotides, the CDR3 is TGTGCCATCAGTGAGTCAATGGCTCCACCTTACAATGAGCAGTTCTTC.

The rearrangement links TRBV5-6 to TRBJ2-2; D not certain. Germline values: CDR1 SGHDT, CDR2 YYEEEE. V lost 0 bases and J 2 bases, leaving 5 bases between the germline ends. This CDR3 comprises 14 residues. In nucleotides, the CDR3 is TGTGCCAGCAGCTTGGCCGACAACACCGGGGAGCTGTTTTTT. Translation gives CASSLADNTGELFF.

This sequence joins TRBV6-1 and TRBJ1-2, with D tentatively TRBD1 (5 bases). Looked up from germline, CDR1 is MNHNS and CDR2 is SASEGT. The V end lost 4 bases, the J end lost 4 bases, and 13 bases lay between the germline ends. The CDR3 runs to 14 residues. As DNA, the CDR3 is TGTGCCAGCAGTGTAACCCGCAGGGCCTATGGCTACACCTTC. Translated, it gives CASSVTRRAYGYTF.

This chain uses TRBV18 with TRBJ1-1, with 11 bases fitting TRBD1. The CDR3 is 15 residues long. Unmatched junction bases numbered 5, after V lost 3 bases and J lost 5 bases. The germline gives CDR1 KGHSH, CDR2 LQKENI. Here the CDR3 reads CASSPRTGGGTEAFF. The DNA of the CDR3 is TGTGCCAGCTCACCGAGGACAGGGGGCGGTACTGAAGCTTTCTTT. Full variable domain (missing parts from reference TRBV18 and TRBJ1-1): NAGVMQNPRHLVRRRGQEARLRCSPMKGHSHVYWYRQLPEEGLKFMVYLQKENIIDESGMPKERFSAEFPKEGPSILRIQQVVRGDSAAYFCASSPRTGGGTEAFFGQGTRLTVV.

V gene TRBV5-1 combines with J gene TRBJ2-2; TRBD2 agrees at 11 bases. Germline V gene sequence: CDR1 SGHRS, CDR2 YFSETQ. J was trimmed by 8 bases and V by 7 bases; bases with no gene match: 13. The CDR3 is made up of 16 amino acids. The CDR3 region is CASHQTSGAAGGELFF. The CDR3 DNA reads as TGCGCCAGCCACCAGACTAGCGGGGCCGCTGGGGGGGAGCTGTTTTTT.

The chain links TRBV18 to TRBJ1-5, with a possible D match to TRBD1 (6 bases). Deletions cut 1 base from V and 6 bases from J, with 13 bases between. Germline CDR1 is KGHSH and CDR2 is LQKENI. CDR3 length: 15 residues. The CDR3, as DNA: TGTGCCAGCTCACCACTCGGGGGGCCCGGTCAGCCCCAGCATTTT. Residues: CASSPLGGPGQPQHF.

CDR3 DNA: TGTGCCAGCAATGTCGGGACAGGAAGAGGTGGCTACACCTTC. This gives the protein CASNVGTGRGGYTF. The genes are TRBV28 and TRBJ1-2, with 8 bases fitting TRBD1. The V gene end was trimmed by 7 bases and the J gene end by 7 bases; junction bases not matched to a gene: 11. Germline V CDR1 and CDR2: MDHEN, SYDVKM. This CDR3 is built from 14 residues.

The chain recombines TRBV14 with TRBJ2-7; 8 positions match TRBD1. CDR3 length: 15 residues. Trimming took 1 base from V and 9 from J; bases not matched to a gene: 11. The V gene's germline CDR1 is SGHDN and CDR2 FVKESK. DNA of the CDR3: TGTGCCAGCAGCCAAGTGGCGGGACAGGTATTATCGCAGTACTTC. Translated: CASSQVAGQVLSQYF.

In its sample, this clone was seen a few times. The CDR3 bases are TGTGCCAGCAGCTTAGAAGGATATTGGGACATTCAGTACTTC. Protein product: CASSLEGYWDIQYF. V and J are TRBV7-9 and TRBJ2-4; the D is unclear. CDR1 and CDR2 from the germline V gene are SEHNR and FQNEAQ (reference sequence). V was clipped by 1 base and J by 8 bases, with 12 bases between them. The length of the CDR3 is 14 residues.

The CDR3 coding sequence is TGTGCCAGCTCACCACGACAGGGGGACACTGAAGCTTTCTTT. Translating gives CASSPRQGDTEAFF. The gene calls are TRBV18 and TRBJ1-1; 9 nucleotides line up with TRBD1. Losses at the gene ends were 1 base for V and 3 bases for J; bases not matched to a gene: 0. The CDR3 is 14 amino acids. The germline V gene has CDR1 KGHSH and CDR2 LQKENI.

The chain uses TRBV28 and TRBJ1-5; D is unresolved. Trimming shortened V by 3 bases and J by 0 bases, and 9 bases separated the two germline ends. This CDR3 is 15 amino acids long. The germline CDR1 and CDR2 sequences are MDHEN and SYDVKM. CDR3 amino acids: CASSFSPGSNQPQHF. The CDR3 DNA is TGTGCCAGCAGTTTTAGTCCTGGTAGCAATCAGCCCCAGCATTTT.

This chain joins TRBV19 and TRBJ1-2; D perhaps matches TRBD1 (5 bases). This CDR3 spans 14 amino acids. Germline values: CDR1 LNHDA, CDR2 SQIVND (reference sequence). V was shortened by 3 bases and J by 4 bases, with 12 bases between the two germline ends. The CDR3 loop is CASSIGQGSYGYTF. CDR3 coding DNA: TGTGCCAGTAGTATCGGTCAGGGTTCCTATGGCTACACCTTC.

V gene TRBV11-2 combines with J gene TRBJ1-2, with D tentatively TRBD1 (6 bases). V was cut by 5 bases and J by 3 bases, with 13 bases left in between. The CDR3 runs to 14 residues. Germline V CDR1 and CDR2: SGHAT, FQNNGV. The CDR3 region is CASSTGPGDYGYTF. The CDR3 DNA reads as TGTGCCAGCAGCACAGGGCCAGGGGACTATGGCTACACCTTC.

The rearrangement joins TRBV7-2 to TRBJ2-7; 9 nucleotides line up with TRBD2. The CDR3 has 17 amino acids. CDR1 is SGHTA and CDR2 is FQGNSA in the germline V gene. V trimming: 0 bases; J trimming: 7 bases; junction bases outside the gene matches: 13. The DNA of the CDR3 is TGTGCCAGCAGCTTAGCTCGGAGGACTAGCGACTTGGGGGAGCAGTACTTC. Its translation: CASSLARRTSDLGEQYF.

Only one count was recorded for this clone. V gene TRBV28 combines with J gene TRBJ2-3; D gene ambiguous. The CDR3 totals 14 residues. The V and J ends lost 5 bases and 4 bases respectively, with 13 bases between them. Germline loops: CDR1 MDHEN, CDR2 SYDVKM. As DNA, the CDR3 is TGTGCCAGCAGTACGAGGAGCCCCTCAGATACGCAGTATTTT. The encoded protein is CASSTRSPSDTQYF.